Listed below are T cell receptor beta chains from one sample, sequenced in a study of T cell responses to AZD1222 COVID-19 vaccine. The protocol was immunoSEQ multiplex PCR, while the TCRdb copy is restricted to in-frame clones and leaves out a portion. This table has more than 60,000 clones, approximately 84% appearing once. The material was peripheral blood, obtained on day 0 of AZD1222 vaccination. These receptors came from an adult in good health. Both conserved end residues are part of each CDR3. Each record gives: J gene, D gene, V gene, clone size, CDR3 DNA, CDR3 protein. A D gene is named only where the DNA matches it firmly. Part of the rows lack a size; the others show once, few, many or a class for expanded clones.

j_gene: TRBJ2-2; d_gene: TRBD2; v_gene: TRBV19; abundance: .; CDR3nt: TGTGCCAGTACTCCCAGGACTAGTCGTTACACCGGGGAGCTGTTTTTT; CDR3aa: CASTPRTSRYTGELFF
j_gene: TRBJ2-2; d_gene: .; v_gene: TRBV6-4; abundance: .; CDR3nt: TGTGCCAGCAGTGTCACGAACACCGGGGAGCTGTTTTTT; CDR3aa: CASSVTNTGELFF
j_gene: TRBJ2-1; d_gene: .; v_gene: TRBV28; abundance: .; CDR3nt: TGTGCCAGCAGTCTAGAGTGGAGTGAGCAGTTCTTC; CDR3aa: CASSLEWSEQFF
j_gene: TRBJ2-5; d_gene: .; v_gene: TRBV4-3; abundance: .; CDR3nt: TGCGCCAGCAGCCAGAGACAGAAAGAGACCCAGTACTTC; CDR3aa: CASSQRQKETQYF
j_gene: TRBJ1-2; d_gene: .; v_gene: TRBV6-1; abundance: .; CDR3nt: TGTGCCAGCAGTGAAGCCCTCACAAACGGGTATGGCTACACCTTC; CDR3aa: CASSEALTNGYGYTF
j_gene: TRBJ2-3; d_gene: .; v_gene: TRBV6-5; abundance: .; CDR3nt: TGTGCCAGCAGTTACTCGATGGGAAGAGGGACAGATACGCAGTATTTT; CDR3aa: CASSYSMGRGTDTQYF
j_gene: TRBJ1-2; d_gene: .; v_gene: TRBV6-1; abundance: .; CDR3nt: TGTGCCAGCAGTGAACCTACCGGACGGTTGAACTATGGCTACACCTTC; CDR3aa: CASSEPTGRLNYGYTF
j_gene: TRBJ2-3; d_gene: .; v_gene: TRBV11-3; abundance: .; CDR3nt: TGTGCCAGCAGCTTAAACGCGGGAGATACGCAGTATTTT; CDR3aa: CASSLNAGDTQYF
j_gene: TRBJ2-3; d_gene: .; v_gene: TRBV3-1/TRBV3-2; abundance: .; CDR3nt: TGTGCCAGCAGCCAAGATCTTGTAGGTACCACAGATACGCAGTATTTT; CDR3aa: CASSQDLVGTTDTQYF
j_gene: TRBJ1-4; d_gene: .; v_gene: TRBV15; abundance: .; CDR3nt: TGTGCCACCAGCAGAGATCATCTCCGCCTGGAAAAACTGTTTTTT; CDR3aa: CATSRDHLRLEKLFF
j_gene: TRBJ1-2; d_gene: .; v_gene: TRBV12-3/TRBV12-4; abundance: .; CDR3nt: TGTGCCAGCAGCCCATCGGCCTATGGCTACACCTTC; CDR3aa: CASSPSAYGYTF
j_gene: TRBJ1-3; d_gene: .; v_gene: TRBV6-5; abundance: .; CDR3nt: TGTGCCAGCAGTTCCTTTGTCGGCCCGGGAAACACCATATATTTT; CDR3aa: CASSSFVGPGNTIYF
j_gene: TRBJ1-6; d_gene: TRBD1; v_gene: TRBV7-8; abundance: .; CDR3nt: TGTGCCAGCAGCCGGGGACAGGGGGCTTGGAATTCACCCCTCCACTTT; CDR3aa: CASSRGQGAWNSPLHF
j_gene: TRBJ2-7; d_gene: .; v_gene: TRBV25-1; abundance: .; CDR3nt: TGTGCCAGCAGTGGTGGTGCGGGGGAGCAGTACTTC; CDR3aa: CASSGGAGEQYF
j_gene: TRBJ1-1; d_gene: .; v_gene: TRBV28; abundance: .; CDR3nt: TGTGCCAGCAGTCCCCCCCTCTGGGGGAGGGGGAACACTGAAGCTTTCTTT; CDR3aa: CASSPPLWGRGNTEAFF
j_gene: TRBJ2-7; d_gene: TRBD2; v_gene: TRBV2; abundance: .; CDR3nt: TGTGCCAGCAGTGGCACCGGGACTAGCGGTGGCGAGCAGTACTTC; CDR3aa: CASSGTGTSGGEQYF
j_gene: TRBJ1-5; d_gene: TRBD1; v_gene: TRBV5-4; abundance: .; CDR3nt: TGTGCCAGCAGCCGGGGGGACAGTAATCAGCCCCAGCATTTT; CDR3aa: CASSRGDSNQPQHF
j_gene: TRBJ2-2; d_gene: TRBD1; v_gene: TRBV4-1; abundance: .; CDR3nt: TGCGCCAGCAGCCAGAAAGAAACAGGGGTTGGGGTTGGGGAGCTGTTTTTT; CDR3aa: CASSQKETGVGVGELFF
j_gene: TRBJ2-3; d_gene: .; v_gene: TRBV20-1; abundance: .; CDR3nt: TGCAGCTACGTCGGGCGGAATACGCAGTATTTT; CDR3aa: CSYVGRNTQYF
j_gene: TRBJ1-2; d_gene: .; v_gene: TRBV7-8; abundance: once; CDR3nt: TGTGCCAGCAGCGTCTCGGACCTCCTCTATGGCTACACCTTC; CDR3aa: CASSVSDLLYGYTF
j_gene: TRBJ2-5; d_gene: .; v_gene: TRBV7-2; abundance: .; CDR3nt: TGTGCCAGCAGGGGTCAAGAGACCCAGTACTTC; CDR3aa: CASRGQETQYF